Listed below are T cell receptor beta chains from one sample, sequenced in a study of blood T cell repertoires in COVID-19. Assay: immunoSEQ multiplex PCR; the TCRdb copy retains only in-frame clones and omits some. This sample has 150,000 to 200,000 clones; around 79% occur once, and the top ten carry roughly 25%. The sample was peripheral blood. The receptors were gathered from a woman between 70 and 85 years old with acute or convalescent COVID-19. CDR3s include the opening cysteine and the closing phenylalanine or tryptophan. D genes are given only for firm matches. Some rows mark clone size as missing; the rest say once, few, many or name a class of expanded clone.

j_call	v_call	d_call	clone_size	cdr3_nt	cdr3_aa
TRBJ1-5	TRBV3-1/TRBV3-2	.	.	TGTGCCAGCAGCCAAGATCTGGGGCAGGGATGGCAGCCCCAGCATTTT	CASSQDLGQGWQPQHF
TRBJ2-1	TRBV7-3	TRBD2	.	TGTGCCAGCAGCAGTAGCGGGAGGGCCTTGGATGAGCAGTTCTTC	CASSSSGRALDEQFF
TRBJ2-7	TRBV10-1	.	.	TGCGCCGCTTCGGTACGGGGAGTTCCCACCGAGCAGTACTTC	CAASVRGVPTEQYF
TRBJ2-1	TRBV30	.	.	TGTGCCTGGAGTCCCGGGGTTAGAAATGAGCAGTTCTTC	CAWSPGVRNEQFF
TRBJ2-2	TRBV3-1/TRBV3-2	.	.	TGTGCCAGCAGCCCCCTCGGTCAGGCCGGGGAGCTGTTTTTT	CASSPLGQAGELFF
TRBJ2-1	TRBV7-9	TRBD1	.	TGTGCCAGCAGCCGGGACAGCAGTAACAATGAGCAGTTCTTC	CASSRDSSNNEQFF
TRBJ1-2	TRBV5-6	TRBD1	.	TGTGCCAGCAGCCCCGGGACAGGGGAGGGTGAGGGCTACACCTTC	CASSPGTGEGEGYTF
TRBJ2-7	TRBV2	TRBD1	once	TGTGCCAGCAGTGAAACGTTACAGGGGGCGGGCGAGCAGTACTTC	CASSETLQGAGEQYF
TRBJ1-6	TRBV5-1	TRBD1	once	TGCGCCAGCAGCTGGGGACAGGGTAGTCCCTATAATTCACCCCTCCACTTT	CASSWGQGSPYNSPLHF
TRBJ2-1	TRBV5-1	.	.	TGCGCCAGCACCCCCTCTTATTCCTCCTACAATGAGCAGTTCTTC	CASTPSYSSYNEQFF
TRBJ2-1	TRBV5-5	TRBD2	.	TGTGCCAGCAGCTCGGGGGTAGCGGGAGAGCAGTTCTTC	CASSSGVAGEQFF
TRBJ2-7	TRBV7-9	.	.	TGTGCCAGCAGCTTGACAGACAGAACCTACGAGCAGTACTTC	CASSLTDRTYEQYF
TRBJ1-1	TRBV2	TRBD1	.	TGTGCCAGCACCCCAGACAGGGGCCCCACTGAAGCTTTCTTT	CASTPDRGPTEAFF
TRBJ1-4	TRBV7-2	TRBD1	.	TGTGCCAGCAGCTTAGCGGGACAGGGGGCTCAAAGAAAAAAACTGTTTTTT	CASSLAGQGAQRKKLFF
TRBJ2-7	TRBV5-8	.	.	TGTGCCAGCAGCTTCGGGATCGCCGGGGACGAGCAGTACTTC	CASSFGIAGDEQYF
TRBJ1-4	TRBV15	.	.	TGTGCCACCAGCAGAGACAGGGTCAGAGAAAAACTGTTTTTT	CATSRDRVREKLFF
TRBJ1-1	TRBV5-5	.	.	TGTGCCAGCAGCAAACCGACCGGAGAAGTCGCTGAAGCTTTCTTT	CASSKPTGEVAEAFF
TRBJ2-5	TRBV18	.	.	TGTGCCAGCTCACCAGGGGCCACCGGATTGTCCCAGTACTTC	CASSPGATGLSQYF
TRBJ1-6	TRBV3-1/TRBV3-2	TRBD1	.	TGTGCCAGCAGCCAAGTTAGGACAGGGATTTCACCCCTCCACTTT	CASSQVRTGISPLHF
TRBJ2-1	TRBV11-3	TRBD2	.	TGTGCCAGCAGCCTTAGCGGGAGTGGTTACAATGAGCAGTTCTTC	CASSLSGSGYNEQFF
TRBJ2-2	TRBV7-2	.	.	TGTGCCAGCGGTCTATTGAAAGGGGACACCGGGGAGCTGTTTTTT	CASGLLKGDTGELFF
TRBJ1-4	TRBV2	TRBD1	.	TGTGCCAGCAGTTACACCCGGACAGGGCATAATGAAAAACTGTTTTTT	CASSYTRTGHNEKLFF
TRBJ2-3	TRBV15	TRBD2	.	TGTGCCACCAGCAGGGGGGGGGACTTGACTCATACGCAGTATTTT	CATSRGGDLTHTQYF
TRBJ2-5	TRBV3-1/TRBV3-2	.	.	TGTGCCAGCAGCCAAGCGGGAGCCTCAGAGACCCAGTACTTC	CASSQAGASETQYF
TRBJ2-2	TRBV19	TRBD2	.	TGTGCCAGTAGTCTCGCTAGCGGGAGTGCCGGGGAGCTGTTTTTT	CASSLASGSAGELFF
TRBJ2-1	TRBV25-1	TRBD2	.	TGTGCCAGCAGGAATAGCGGGGGGTCCTACAATGAGCAGTTCTTC	CASRNSGGSYNEQFF
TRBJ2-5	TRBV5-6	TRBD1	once	TGTGCCAGCAGCTTGGTTCAGGGGGCAGAGACCCAGTACTTC	CASSLVQGAETQYF
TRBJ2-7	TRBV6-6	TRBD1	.	TGTGCCAGCAGTTACATAACAGGGGGCGAGCAGTACTTC	CASSYITGGEQYF
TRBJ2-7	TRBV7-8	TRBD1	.	TGTGCCAGCAGCTTGCTACAGGGGCCCTACGAGCAGTACTTC	CASSLLQGPYEQYF
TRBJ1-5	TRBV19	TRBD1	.	TGTGCCAGTGGATACGGACAGGGACTGAATCAGCCCCAGCATTTT	CASGYGQGLNQPQHF
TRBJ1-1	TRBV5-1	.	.	TGCGCCAGCAGCTTGGCAGGGGTCACTGAAGCTTTCTTT	CASSLAGVTEAFF
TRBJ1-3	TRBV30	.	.	TGTGCCTGGGTCCGGGACTCTGGAAACACCATATATTTT	CAWVRDSGNTIYF
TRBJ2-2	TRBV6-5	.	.	TGTGCCAGCAGTTACCCAATCAGGGGTGCCGGGGAGCTGTTTTTT	CASSYPIRGAGELFF
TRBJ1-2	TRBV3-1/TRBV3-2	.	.	TGTGCCAGCAGCCAAGATCTTGCCGGCAGGGAGGATGGCTACACCTTC	CASSQDLAGREDGYTF
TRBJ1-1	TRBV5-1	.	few	TGCGCCAGCAGCTTGGGACAGTCTCGCGCTGAAGCTTTCTTT	CASSLGQSRAEAFF
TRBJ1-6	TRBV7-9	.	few	TGTGCCAGCAGCTTAGCTGCGGAGGAATCACCCCTCCACTTT	CASSLAAEESPLHF
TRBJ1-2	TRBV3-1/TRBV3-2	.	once	TGTGCCAGCAGCCAATCACGAGGCAGGGATGGCTACACCTTC	CASSQSRGRDGYTF
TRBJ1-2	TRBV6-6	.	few	TGTGCCAGTCGGGCGGGTCCGAATGGCTACACCTTC	CASRAGPNGYTF
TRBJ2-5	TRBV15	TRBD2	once	TGTGCCACCAGCAGAGATCTCAGCGGGAGGAGCGTGTTAGGGGAGACCCAGTACTTC	CATSRDLSGRSVLGETQYF
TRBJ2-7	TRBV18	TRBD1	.	TGTGCCAGCTCACCGGGACAGGGTGTCGAGCAGTACTTC	CASSPGQGVEQYF
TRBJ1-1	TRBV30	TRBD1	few	TGTGCCTGCAAACCCGGGACAGGGGTCGCTGAAGCTTTCTTT	CACKPGTGVAEAFF
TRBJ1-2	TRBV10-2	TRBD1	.	TGCGCCAGCAGTGATTCCGCAGGGGGAGGCTACACCTTC	CASSDSAGGGYTF
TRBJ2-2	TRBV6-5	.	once	TGTGCCAGCAGTTACTCACGCGGCACCGGGGAGCTGTTTTTT	CASSYSRGTGELFF
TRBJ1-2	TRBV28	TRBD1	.	TGTGCCAGCAGTTTAGAGCAGGGGGTCTATGGCTACACCTTC	CASSLEQGVYGYTF
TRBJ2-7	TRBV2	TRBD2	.	TGTGCCAGCAGTGAATTGGGCGGGAGGGGGTCCGGCTCGGGCGAGCAGTACTTC	CASSELGGRGSGSGEQYF
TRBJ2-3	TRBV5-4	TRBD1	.	TGTGCCAGCAGCTTCGGTGGGACAGGGATAAAAACAGATACGCAGTATTTT	CASSFGGTGIKTDTQYF
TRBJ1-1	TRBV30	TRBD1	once	TGTGCCTGGAGTGCGGACAGGGGAAGGATGAACACTGAAGCTTTCTTT	CAWSADRGRMNTEAFF
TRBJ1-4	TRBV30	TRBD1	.	TGTGCCTGGAGTACTGGGGCAGGGGGCAGAGAAAAACTGTTTTTT	CAWSTGAGGREKLFF
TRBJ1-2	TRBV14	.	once	TGTGCCAGCAGCTTTTTGGAGGGATGGAACTATGGCTACACCTTC	CASSFLEGWNYGYTF
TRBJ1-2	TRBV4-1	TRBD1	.	TGCGCCAGCAGCCAGAACCGGGACAGTAACTATGGCTACACCTTC	CASSQNRDSNYGYTF
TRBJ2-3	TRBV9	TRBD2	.	TGTGCCAGCAGCGTAGGACTAGCGGGAGCGCCAGATACGCAGTATTTT	CASSVGLAGAPDTQYF
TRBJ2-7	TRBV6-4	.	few	TGTGCCAGCAGGGCTAGCGAGACCTACGAGCAGTACTTC	CASRASETYEQYF
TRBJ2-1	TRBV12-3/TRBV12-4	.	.	TGTGCCAGCAGCTTGGGGATAACAGGGGAGCAGTTCTTC	CASSLGITGEQFF
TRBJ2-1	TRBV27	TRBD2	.	TGTGCCAGCAGTCCGGGGGGAAGCGGGAGAAGGGATGAGCAGTTCTTC	CASSPGGSGRRDEQFF
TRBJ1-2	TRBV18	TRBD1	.	TGTGCCAGCTCACCTCCAGGGGGGAGCTATGGCTACACCTTC	CASSPPGGSYGYTF